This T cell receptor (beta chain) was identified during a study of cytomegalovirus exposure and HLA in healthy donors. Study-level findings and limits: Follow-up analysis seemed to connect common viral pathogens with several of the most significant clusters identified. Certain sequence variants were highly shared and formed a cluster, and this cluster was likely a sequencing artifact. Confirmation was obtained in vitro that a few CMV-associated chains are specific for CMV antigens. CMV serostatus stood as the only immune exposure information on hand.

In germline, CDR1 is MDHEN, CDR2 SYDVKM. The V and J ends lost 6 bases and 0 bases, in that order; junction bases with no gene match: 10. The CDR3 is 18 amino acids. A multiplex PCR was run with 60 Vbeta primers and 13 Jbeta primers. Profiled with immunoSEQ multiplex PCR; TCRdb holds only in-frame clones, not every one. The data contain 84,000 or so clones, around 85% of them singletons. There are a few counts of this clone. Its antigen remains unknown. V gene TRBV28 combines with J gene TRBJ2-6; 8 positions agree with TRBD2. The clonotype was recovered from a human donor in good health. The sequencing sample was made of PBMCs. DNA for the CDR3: TGTGCCAGCAGGGGCTCCGGCGGGGGGCCCTCTGGGGCCAACGTCCTGACTTTC. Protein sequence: CASRGSGGGPSGANVLTF. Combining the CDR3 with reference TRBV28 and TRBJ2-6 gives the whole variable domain DVKVTQSSRYLVKRTGEKVFLECVQDMDHENMFWYRQDPGLGLRLIYFSYDVKMKEKGDIPEGYSVSREKKERFSLILESASTNQTSMYLCASRGSGGGPSGANVLTFGAGSRLTVL.